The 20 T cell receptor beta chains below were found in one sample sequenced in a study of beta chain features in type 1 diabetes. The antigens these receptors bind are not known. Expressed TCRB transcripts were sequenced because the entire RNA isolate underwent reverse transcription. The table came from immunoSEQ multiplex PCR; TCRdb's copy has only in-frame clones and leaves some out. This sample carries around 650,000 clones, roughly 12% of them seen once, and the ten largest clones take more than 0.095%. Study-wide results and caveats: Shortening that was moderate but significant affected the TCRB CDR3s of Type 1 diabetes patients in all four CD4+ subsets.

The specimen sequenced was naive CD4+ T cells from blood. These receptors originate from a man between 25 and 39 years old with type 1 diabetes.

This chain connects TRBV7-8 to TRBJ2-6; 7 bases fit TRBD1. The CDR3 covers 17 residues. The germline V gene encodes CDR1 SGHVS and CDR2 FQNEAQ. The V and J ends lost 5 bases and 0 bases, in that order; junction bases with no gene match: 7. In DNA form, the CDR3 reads TGTGCCAGCAGCCCCCGGGACAGCTTCTCTGGGGCCAACGTCCTGACTTTC. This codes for CASSPRDSFSGANVLTF.

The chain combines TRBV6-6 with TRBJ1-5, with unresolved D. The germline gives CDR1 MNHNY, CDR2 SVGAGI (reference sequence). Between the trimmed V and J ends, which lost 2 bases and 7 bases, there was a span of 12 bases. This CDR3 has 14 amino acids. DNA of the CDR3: TGTGCCAGCAGTTACGAGGCCATAGGGCAGCCCCAGCATTTT. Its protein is CASSYEAIGQPQHF.

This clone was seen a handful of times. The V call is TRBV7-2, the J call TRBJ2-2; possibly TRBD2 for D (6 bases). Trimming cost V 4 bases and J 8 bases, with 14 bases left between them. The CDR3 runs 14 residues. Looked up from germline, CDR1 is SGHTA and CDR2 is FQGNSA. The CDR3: CASSYGTVQGELFF. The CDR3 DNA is TGTGCCAGCAGCTACGGGACTGTCCAGGGGGAGCTGTTTTTT.

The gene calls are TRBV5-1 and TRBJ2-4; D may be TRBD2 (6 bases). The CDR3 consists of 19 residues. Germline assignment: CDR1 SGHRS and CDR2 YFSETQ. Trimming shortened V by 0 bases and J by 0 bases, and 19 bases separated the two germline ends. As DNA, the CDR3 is TGCGCCAGCAGCTTGGTGCCAGGGACTGTGATCTTAGCCAAAAACATTCAGTACTTC. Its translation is CASSLVPGTVILAKNIQYF.

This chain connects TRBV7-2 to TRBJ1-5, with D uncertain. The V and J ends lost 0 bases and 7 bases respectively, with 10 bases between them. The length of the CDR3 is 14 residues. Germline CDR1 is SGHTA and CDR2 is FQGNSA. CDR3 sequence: CASSLAGNGQPQHF. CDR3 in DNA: TGTGCCAGCAGCTTAGCGGGAAACGGACAGCCCCAGCATTTT.

This chain's CDR3 is CASSQGVGLRDTQYF. The CDR3 nucleotides read TGTGCCAGCAGCCAGGGGGTGGGACTTAGAGATACGCAGTATTTT. The chain uses TRBV7-2 and TRBJ2-3; the D gene is possibly TRBD1 (7 bases). This CDR3 spans 15 amino acids. Trimming stripped 5 bases from V and 5 bases from J, with 17 bases between. CDR1 is SGHTA and CDR2 is FQGNSA in the germline V gene.

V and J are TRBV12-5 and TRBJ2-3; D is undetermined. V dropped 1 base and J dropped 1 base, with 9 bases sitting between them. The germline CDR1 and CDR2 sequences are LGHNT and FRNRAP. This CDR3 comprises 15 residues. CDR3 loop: CASGLGFTGTDTQYF. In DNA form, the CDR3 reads TGTGCTAGTGGTTTGGGGTTCACAGGCACAGATACGCAGTATTTT.

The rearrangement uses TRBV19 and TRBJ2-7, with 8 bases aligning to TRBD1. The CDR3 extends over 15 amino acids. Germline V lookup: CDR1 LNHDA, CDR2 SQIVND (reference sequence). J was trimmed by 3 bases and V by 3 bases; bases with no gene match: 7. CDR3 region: CASSIEQGAYYEQYF. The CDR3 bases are TGTGCCAGTAGTATCGAGCAGGGGGCTTACTACGAGCAGTACTTC.

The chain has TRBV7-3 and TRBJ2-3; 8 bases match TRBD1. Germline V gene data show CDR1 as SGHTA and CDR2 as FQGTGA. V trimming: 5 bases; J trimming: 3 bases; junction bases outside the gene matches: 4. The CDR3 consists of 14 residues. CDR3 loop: CASSQQGGTDTQYF. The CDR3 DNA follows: TGTGCCAGCAGCCAACAGGGGGGTACAGATACGCAGTATTTT.

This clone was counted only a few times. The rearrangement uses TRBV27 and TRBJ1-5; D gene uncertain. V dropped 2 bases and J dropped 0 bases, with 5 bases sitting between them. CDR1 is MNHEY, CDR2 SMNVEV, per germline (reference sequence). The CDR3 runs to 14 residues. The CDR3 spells CASSLKYSNQPQHF. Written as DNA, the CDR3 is TGTGCCAGCAGTTTAAAGTATAGCAATCAGCCCCAGCATTTT.

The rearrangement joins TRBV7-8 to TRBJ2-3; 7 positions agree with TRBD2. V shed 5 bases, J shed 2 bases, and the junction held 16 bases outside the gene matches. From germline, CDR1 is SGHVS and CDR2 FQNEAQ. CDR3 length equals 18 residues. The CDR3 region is CASSQKPPRGTVTDTQYF. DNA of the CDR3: TGTGCCAGCAGCCAGAAACCGCCGCGGGGGACGGTCACAGATACGCAGTATTTT.

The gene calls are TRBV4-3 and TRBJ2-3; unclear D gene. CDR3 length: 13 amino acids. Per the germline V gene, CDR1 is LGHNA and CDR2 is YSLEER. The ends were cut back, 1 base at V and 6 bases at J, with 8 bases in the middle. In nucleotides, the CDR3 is TGCGCCAGCAGCCAAGGAAACTCTGATACGCAGTATTTT. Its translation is CASSQGNSDTQYF.

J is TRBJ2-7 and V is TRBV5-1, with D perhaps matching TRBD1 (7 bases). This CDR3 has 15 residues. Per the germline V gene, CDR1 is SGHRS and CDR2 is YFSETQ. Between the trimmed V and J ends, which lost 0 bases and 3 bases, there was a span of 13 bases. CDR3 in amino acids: CASSLAQGGLYEQYF. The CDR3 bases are TGCGCCAGCAGCTTGGCCCAGGGGGGCCTCTACGAGCAGTACTTC.

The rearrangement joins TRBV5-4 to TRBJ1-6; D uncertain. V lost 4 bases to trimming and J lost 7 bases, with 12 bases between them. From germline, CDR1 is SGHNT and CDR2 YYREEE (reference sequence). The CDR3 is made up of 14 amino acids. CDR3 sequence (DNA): TGTGCCAGCAGCCTAAGGGCCGGGAATTCACCCCTCCACTTT. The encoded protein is CASSLRAGNSPLHF.

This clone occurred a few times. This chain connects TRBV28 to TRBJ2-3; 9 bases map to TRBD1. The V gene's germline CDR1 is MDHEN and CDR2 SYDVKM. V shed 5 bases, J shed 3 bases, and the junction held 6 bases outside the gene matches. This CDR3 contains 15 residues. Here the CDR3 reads CASSTTGGGTDTQYF. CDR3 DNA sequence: TGTGCCAGCAGTACGACAGGGGGAGGGACAGATACGCAGTATTTT. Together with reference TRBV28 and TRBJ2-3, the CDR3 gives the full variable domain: DVKVTQSSRYLVKRTGEKVFLECVQDMDHENMFWYRQDPGLGLRLIYFSYDVKMKEKGDIPEGYSVSREKKERFSLILESASTNQTSMYLCASSTTGGGTDTQYFGPGTRLTVL.

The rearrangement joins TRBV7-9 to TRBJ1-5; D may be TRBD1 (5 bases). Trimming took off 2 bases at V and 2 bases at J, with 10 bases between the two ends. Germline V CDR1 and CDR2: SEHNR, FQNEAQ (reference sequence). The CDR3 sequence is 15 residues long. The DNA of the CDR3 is TGTGCCAGCAGCTTATCGGGGGTCGGCAATCAGCCCCAGCATTTT. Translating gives CASSLSGVGNQPQHF.

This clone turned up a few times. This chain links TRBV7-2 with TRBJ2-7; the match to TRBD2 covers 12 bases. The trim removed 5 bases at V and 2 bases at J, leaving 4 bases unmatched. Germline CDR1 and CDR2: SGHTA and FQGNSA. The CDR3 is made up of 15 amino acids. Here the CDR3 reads CASSRTSGDPYEQYF. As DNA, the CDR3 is TGTGCCAGCAGCCGGACTAGCGGGGACCCCTACGAGCAGTACTTC.

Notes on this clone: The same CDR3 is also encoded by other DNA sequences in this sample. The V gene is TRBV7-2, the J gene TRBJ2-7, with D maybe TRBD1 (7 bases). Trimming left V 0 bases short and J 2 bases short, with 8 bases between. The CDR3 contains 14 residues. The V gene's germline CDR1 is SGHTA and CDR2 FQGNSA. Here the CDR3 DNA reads TGTGCCAGCAGCTTAGCCAGGGGGGCCTACGAGCAGTACTTC. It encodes CASSLARGAYEQYF. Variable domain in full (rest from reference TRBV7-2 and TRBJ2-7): GAGVSQSPSNKVTEKGKDVELRCDPISGHTALYWYRQSLGQGLEFLIYFQGNSAPDKSGLPSDRFSAERTGGSVSTLTIQRTQQEDSAVYLCASSLARGAYEQYFGPGTRLTVT.

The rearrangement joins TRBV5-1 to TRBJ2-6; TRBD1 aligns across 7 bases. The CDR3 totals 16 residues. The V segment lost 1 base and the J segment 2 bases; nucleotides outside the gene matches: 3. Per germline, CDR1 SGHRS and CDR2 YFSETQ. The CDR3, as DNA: TGCGCCAGCAGCTTGAATGACAGGGCTGGGGCCAACGTCCTGACTTTC. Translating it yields CASSLNDRAGANVLTF.

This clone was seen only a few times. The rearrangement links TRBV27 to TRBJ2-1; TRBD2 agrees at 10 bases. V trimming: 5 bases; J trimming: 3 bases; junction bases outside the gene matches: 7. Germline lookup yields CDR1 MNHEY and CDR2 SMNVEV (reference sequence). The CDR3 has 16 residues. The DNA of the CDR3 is TGTGCCAGCAGTGCCGAGCTAGCGGGGGTCTACAATGAGCAGTTCTTC. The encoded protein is CASSAELAGVYNEQFF.